These 10 T cell receptor beta chains were all obtained from the same sample, sequenced in a study of T cell clonality in common variable immunodeficiency. The method was immunoSEQ multiplex PCR; TCRdb's version includes in-frame clones alone and lacks a portion of them. The sample has some 38,000 clones, none seen only once. The sample consisted of peripheral blood mononuclear cells. Receptors originate from a person between 18 and 75 years old in good health.

This clone was observed at least ten times. The sequenced fragment ends 3 residues before the CDR3 boundary, so the rest is inferred from the germline J gene. The chain uses TRBV5-6 and TRBJ2-1; TRBD1 matches 9 bases. Germline values: CDR1 SGHDT, CDR2 YYEEEE. CDR3 length: 14 amino acids. V was clipped by 3 bases and J by 7 bases; unmatched bases: 5. CDR3 protein: CASSSGDRVNEQFF. Partial CDR3 DNA: TGTGCCAGCAGCTCCGGGGACAGGGTAAATGAG.

This clone was counted at least ten times. The read is 3 residues too short to cover the CDR3 end, so that end is filled in from the germline J gene. V gene TRBV7-3 combines with J gene TRBJ2-3; 7 bases fit TRBD2. The V and J ends lost 4 bases and 6 bases, in that order; junction bases with no gene match: 7. Germline CDR1 is SGHTA and CDR2 is FQGTGA. This CDR3 is 14 amino acids long. CDR3 DNA, as far as it was read: TGTGCCAGCAGCTCGAGCGGGACGGGTGATACG. Translation: CASSSSGTGDT. The whole CDR3 is CASSSSGTGDTQYF.

This clone was seen repeatedly, ten times or more. Read coverage stops 3 residues before the CDR3 terminus; the germline J gene supplies the remainder. This rearrangement joins TRBV28 to TRBJ2-1; the D gene is possibly TRBD1 (5 bases). The CDR3 is 16 amino acids. V dropped 2 bases and J dropped 0 bases, with 11 bases sitting between them. Germline V lookup: CDR1 MDHEN, CDR2 SYDVKM. CDR3 DNA, as far as it was read: TGTGCCAGCAGTTTAGGGGCCGCCGGCTCCTACAATGAG. Translation: CASSLGAAGSYNE. The whole CDR3 region reads CASSLGAAGSYNEQFF.

Many counts were recorded for this clone. The part of the CDR3 DNA that was read is TGTGCCAGCAGCCCACGTCGGGTCTCCTACGAG. Protein product: CASSPRRVSYE. The full CDR3 is CASSPRRVSYEQYF. This sequence joins TRBV7-8 and TRBJ2-7; no reliable D call. The read halts 3 residues ahead of the CDR3 end, with the missing end drawn from the germline J gene. Germline loops: CDR1 SGHVS, CDR2 FQNEAQ. V was trimmed by 5 bases and J by 0 bases, leaving 11 bases between them. This CDR3 region has 14 residues.

This clone has a count of ten or more. The DNA ends 3 residues before the CDR3 does, and the rest of the CDR3 is filled in from the germline J gene. The chain is built from TRBV5-1 and TRBJ2-1; 8 bases line up with TRBD2. The ends lost 5 bases at V and 4 bases at J; junction bases unmatched: 8. The germline V gene has CDR1 SGHRS and CDR2 YFSETQ. There are 15 residues in the CDR3. The chain's CDR3 is CASSSDSGDYNEQFF. The sequenced CDR3 bases are TGCGCCAGCAGTTCGGATAGCGGGGATTACAATGAG.

The CDR3 bases that were read are TGCAGTGCCCCCTTGGGGCCCCGCGACGAG. Translated: CSAPLGPRDE. The full CDR3 protein is CSAPLGPRDEQYF. The genes are TRBV20-1 and TRBJ2-7, with a weak D call TRBD1 (5 bases). The read ends 3 residues early relative to the CDR3; the germline J gene fills the gap. Looked up from germline, CDR1 is DFQATT and CDR2 is SNEGSKA (reference sequence). Between the trimmed V and J ends, which lost 6 bases and 5 bases, there was a span of 17 bases. The CDR3 is made up of 13 amino acids.

This clone showed up many times. The observed sequence ends 3 residues before the CDR3 terminus, with the missing tail filled in from the germline J gene. This chain joins TRBV3-1 (or the pseudogene TRBV3-2) and TRBJ1-5; 7 nucleotides line up with TRBD1. Germline V gene sequence: CDR1 LGHDT, CDR2 YNNKEL (reference sequence). The CDR3 is 15 residues long. With V trimmed by 2 bases and J by 3 bases, 4 bases remained unmatched. CDR3 amino acids: CASSQWDSLNQPQHF. CDR3 DNA, as far as it was read: TGTGCCAGCAGCCAATGGGACAGCCTCAATCAGCCC.

To note about this clone: The CDR3 is cut off 3 residues early in the read; its end comes from the germline J gene. This rearrangement joins TRBV7-7 to TRBJ1-2; D remains unclear. Germline assignment: CDR1 SSHAT and CDR2 FNYEAQ (reference sequence). The length of the CDR3 is 13 residues. The CDR3 region is CASSSVPADTYTF. CDR3 DNA (partial): TGTGCCAGCAGCTCAGTACCTGCAGATACC.

This clone appeared a few times. Read sequence stops 3 residues before the CDR3 end, and the germline J gene provides the missing end. The chain couples TRBV29-1 to TRBJ2-3; 7 bases agree with TRBD2. The CDR3 is made up of 13 amino acids. Germline-derived CDR1 and CDR2 are SQVTM and ANQGSEA. V lost 7 bases to trimming and J lost 3 bases; unmatched junction nucleotides: 7. The CDR3 bases that were read are TGCAGCGCTCGACTAGCAGGGACAGATACG. As protein: CSARLAGTDT. The CDR3 as a whole reads CSARLAGTDTQYF.

This clone was detected ten times or more. The read finishes 3 residues shy of the CDR3 end, and the germline J gene is used to complete it. The V call is TRBV30, the J call TRBJ1-1; possible D gene TRBD1, 5 bases. Looked up from germline, CDR1 is GTSNPN and CDR2 is SVGIG (reference sequence). CDR3 length: 13 residues. The CDR3 loop is CAWSPLVREEAFF. Partial CDR3 DNA: TGTGCCTGGAGTCCCCTCGTCAGGGAGGAA.